This TCR beta chain was documented in a study of glioma-infiltrating T cells after dendritic cell vaccination. This clone was counted only a few times. In the same sample, other DNA sequences code for this CDR3. The data were produced by immunoSEQ multiplex PCR, yet TCRdb's version contains in-frame clones alone and is incomplete. The repertoire holds over 90,000 clones, with 81% as singletons. Germline loops: CDR1 MNHNS, CDR2 SASEGT. The CDR3 totals 15 residues. V was clipped by 2 bases and J by 4 bases; unmatched bases: 4. The sample was blood, taken before dendritic cell vaccination. The clonotype originates from a human donor with glioblastoma. The V call is TRBV6-1, the J call TRBJ2-3; the match to TRBD2 covers 9 bases. CDR3: CASSEFSGGADTQYF. In DNA form, the CDR3 reads TGTGCCAGCAGTGAATTTAGCGGGGGCGCAGATACGCAGTATTTT.